This TCR beta chain was documented in a study of cytomegalovirus exposure and HLA in healthy donors. The PCR ran on 60 Vbeta and 13 Jbeta primers. Assay used: immunoSEQ multiplex PCR; TCRdb lists only in-frame clones, some missing. The profile shows some 180,000 clones, approximately 80% of them singletons. The CDR3 is 14 residues long. J was trimmed by 3 bases and V by 4 bases; bases with no gene match: 5. Germline lookup yields CDR1 SGHRS and CDR2 YFSETQ. The chain joins TRBV5-1 to TRBJ2-7, with 9 bases fitting TRBD1. Material for sequencing was PBMCs. The receptor was isolated from a girl aged 10 to 17 in good health and CMV-seropositive. CDR3 protein: CASSTGQGIYEQYF. In DNA, the CDR3 is TGCGCCAGCAGCACGGGACAGGGTATCTACGAGCAGTACTTC.